These 13 T cell receptor beta chains came from one sample sequenced in a study of blood T cell repertoires in COVID-19. The assay was immunoSEQ multiplex PCR, and TCRdb's table has in-frame clones only and misses some. Of about 49,000 clones listed, under 90% are singletons. The specimen sequenced was peripheral blood. These receptors were collected from an elderly woman with COVID-19, enrolled during active disease.

This clone has just a few counts. The J gene is TRBJ1-1, the V gene TRBV11-2; no clear D gene. This CDR3 region has 15 residues. Trimming shortened V by 5 bases and J by 0 bases, and 13 bases separated the two germline ends. The germline V gene has CDR1 SGHAT and CDR2 FQNNGV. The CDR3 DNA reads TGTGCCAGCAGCCCTAGCGGGGATGTGAACACTGAAGCTTTCTTT. Its translation: CASSPSGDVNTEAFF.

The chain has TRBV19 and TRBJ2-3; TRBD1 matches at 8 bases. The CDR3 is 13 residues long. J gave up 5 bases and V 10 bases, and 8 bases lay outside the gene matches. CDR1 LNHDA and CDR2 SQIVND come from the germline V gene (reference sequence). In nucleotides, the CDR3 is TGTGCCACCAGGGGACAGGTCAGAGATACGCAGTATTTT. Encoded protein: CATRGQVRDTQYF. The variable domain in full, with the rest retrieved from reference TRBV19 and TRBJ2-3, is DGGITQSPKYLFRKEGQNVTLSCEQNLNHDAMYWYRQDPGQGLRLIYYSQIVNDFQKGDIAEGYSVSREKKESFPLTVTSAQKNPTAFYLCATRGQVRDTQYFGPGTRLTVL.

The chain links TRBV7-8 to TRBJ2-2; maybe TRBD2 (6 bases). This CDR3 is built from 13 residues. Germline CDR1 SGHVS, CDR2 FQNEAQ. V was trimmed by 4 bases and J by 7 bases, leaving 10 bases between them. The CDR3 loop reads CASSWEESGELFF. The CDR3 DNA reads as TGTGCCAGCAGCTGGGAGGAGAGCGGGGAGCTGTTTTTT.

This clone was counted only a few times. The rearrangement links TRBV6-2 or TRBV6-3 to TRBJ2-1; D uncertain. Germline V gene lookup returns CDR1 MNHEY and CDR2 SVGEGT. The CDR3 consists of 14 residues. V was pared by 0 bases and J by 10 bases, with 13 bases between. The DNA of the CDR3 is TGTGCCAGCAGTTACTCGATTCTCCTACGGGAGCAGTTCTTC. Its translation is CASSYSILLREQFF.

The sample holds a few counts of this clone. The V and J genes are TRBV21-1 and TRBJ2-7; the table's TRBD2 call for D was not verified on the DNA. TRBV21-1 is a pseudogene segment. This CDR3 contains 12 residues. CDR3 residues: CASSKASDEQYF. The CDR3 DNA sequence: TGTGCCAGCAGCAAAGCAAGCGACGAGCAGTACTTC.

The genes are TRBV9 and TRBJ1-2; D remains ambiguous. This CDR3 is built from 15 residues. Trimming took off 0 bases at V and 8 bases at J, with 17 bases between the two ends. The germline V gene has CDR1 SGDLS and CDR2 YYNGEE. The CDR3 sequence is CASSVGPDSTGGYTF. CDR3 nucleotides: TGTGCCAGCAGCGTAGGCCCCGACTCGACTGGCGGCTACACCTTC.

This clone appeared a few times. The V and J genes are TRBV29-1 and TRBJ2-7; 11 bases match TRBD1. Germline CDR1 reads SQVTM; CDR2 reads ANQGSEA. CDR3 length: 13 amino acids. V dropped 6 bases and J dropped 6; count of bases not matched to a gene: 7. CDR3 amino acids: CSVGTGTGGEQYF. DNA of the CDR3: TGCAGCGTGGGAACCGGGACAGGGGGCGAGCAGTACTTC.

The chain has TRBV9 and TRBJ1-2; the match to TRBD1 covers 9 bases. Germline V gene sequence: CDR1 SGDLS, CDR2 YYNGEE. The CDR3 extends over 17 amino acids. V was clipped by 2 bases and J by 6 bases; unmatched bases: 14. CDR3 nucleotide sequence: TGTGCCAGCAGCGTCGACCCCCAGACAGGGGGGTCTCATGGCTACACCTTC. Its protein product is CASSVDPQTGGSHGYTF. The variable domain in full, completed from reference TRBV9 and TRBJ1-2, reads DSGVTQTPKHLITATGQRVTLRCSPRSGDLSVYWYQQSLDQGLQFLIQYYNGEERAKGNILERFSAQQFPDLHSELNLSSLELGDSALYFCASSVDPQTGGSHGYTFGSGTRLTVV.

This clone occurred many times. The chain carries TRBV9 and TRBJ2-7; 7 bases are shared with TRBD2. Germline-derived CDR1 and CDR2 are SGDLS and YYNGEE. CDR3 length: 15 amino acids. V shed 5 bases, J shed 2 bases, and the junction held 10 bases outside the gene matches. The CDR3 loop reads CASSRRPSGAYEQYF. As DNA, the CDR3 is TGTGCCAGCAGTAGACGCCCTAGCGGAGCCTACGAGCAGTACTTC.

The genes are TRBV5-5 and TRBJ1-2, with no clear D. The CDR3 has 13 residues. Germline-derived CDR1 and CDR2 are SGHKS and YYEKEE (reference sequence). The ends were cut back, 1 base at V and 1 base at J, with 5 bases in the middle. DNA for the CDR3: TGTGCCAGCAGCTTGACAGATAACTATGGCTACACCTTC. Residues: CASSLTDNYGYTF.

The V call is TRBV5-1, the J call TRBJ2-7, with 13 nucleotides matching TRBD2. Per the germline V gene, CDR1 is SGHRS and CDR2 is YFSETQ. Trimming removed 4 bases from V and 9 bases from J; junction bases left unmatched: 7. The CDR3 sequence is 14 residues long. The CDR3 region has the DNA TGCGCCAGCAGCACCGGACTAGCGGGAGAGGGGCAGTACTTC. It encodes CASSTGLAGEGQYF. Combining the CDR3 with reference TRBV5-1 and TRBJ2-7 gives the whole variable domain KAGVTQTPRYLIKTRGQQVTLSCSPISGHRSVSWYQQTPGQGLQFLFEYFSETQRNKGNFPGRFSGRQFSNSRSEMNVSTLELGDSALYLCASSTGLAGEGQYFGPGTRLTVT.

This sequence joins TRBV9 and TRBJ2-2, with D possibly matching TRBD1 (5 bases). Looked up from germline, CDR1 is SGDLS and CDR2 is YYNGEE. V shed 1 base and J shed 5 bases, with 6 bases lying between them. The CDR3 contains 13 residues. The CDR3: CASSVQGTGELFF. The CDR3 DNA reads TGTGCCAGCAGCGTACAGGGTACCGGGGAGCTGTTTTTT.

This rearrangement joins TRBV6-4 to TRBJ2-3; 7 nucleotides match TRBD2. The CDR3 has 15 residues. The junction had 4 bases not matched to a gene; V was cut back by 2 bases and J by 2 bases. Germline CDR1 is MRHNA and CDR2 is SNTAGT. DNA of the CDR3: TGTGCCAGCAGTGACGAGGGACTAAACACAGATACGCAGTATTTT. Residues: CASSDEGLNTDTQYF.